The text below deals with one T cell receptor beta chain. Unmatched junction bases numbered 5, after V lost 4 bases and J lost 0 bases. Per the germline V gene, CDR1 is SGHVS and CDR2 is FQNEAQ. This CDR3 has 15 amino acids. Sequencing was performed with immunoSEQ multiplex PCR; in TCRdb, only in-frame clones are kept and a portion is missing. The sample has approximately 85,000 clones; 85% are singletons. The time point: after dendritic cell vaccination, including at tumor progression/relapse. This record belongs to a study of glioma-infiltrating T cells after dendritic cell vaccination. Overall study context: Dendritic cell vaccination trial patients had either newly diagnosed or recurrent glioblastoma. At biweekly intervals, patients got three intradermal dendritic cell vaccine injections.

The rearrangement links TRBV7-8 to TRBJ2-7, with 8 bases that match TRBD2. This TCR came from a human donor with glioblastoma. The input for sequencing was blood, taken after dendritic cell vaccination. Here the CDR3 reads CASSYSTSGSYEQYF. The DNA for the CDR3 is TGTGCCAGCAGCTATTCCACTAGCGGCTCCTACGAGCAGTACTTC.